Shown below are 30 T cell receptor beta chains from a single sample sequenced in a study of CD8 T cells in ankylosing spondylitis. TCRdb used MiXCR to reprocess the 5' RACE reads, holding one entry per CDR3 protein. The sample yields roughly 250,000 distinct CDR3 sequences, roughly 8.6% seen once. The sequencing input was blood, either unsorted or a sorted T cell fraction (not recorded which). The receptor source for this set is a male donor with ankylosing spondylitis or in good health (not recorded which).

This clonotype was detected ten times or more. This sequence joins TRBV6-1 and TRBJ2-1; 9 bases fit TRBD2. Germline lookup yields CDR1 MNHNS and CDR2 SASEGT. There are 16 residues in the CDR3. V lost 6 bases and J lost 9; bases outside the gene matches: 15. CDR3 coding DNA: TGTGCCAGCAGGCGACCCGGGACTAGCCCCGAAAGTGAGCAGTTCTTC. It specifies CASRRPGTSPESEQFF.

In its sample, this clonotype was seen many times. The V gene is TRBV12-3 or TRBV12-4, the J gene TRBJ1-5; D might be TRBD1 (5 bases). V was pared by 7 bases and J by 5 bases, with 12 bases between. The CDR3 extends over 13 amino acids. The CDR3 is CASTIVGDQPQHF. CDR3 in DNA: TGTGCCAGCACCATTGTAGGGGATCAGCCCCAGCATTTT.

This clonotype was counted ten times or more. V and J are TRBV7-2 and TRBJ2-1, with D hard to call. V lost 9 bases to trimming and J lost 6 bases, with 12 bases between them. The V gene's germline CDR1 is SGHTA and CDR2 FQGNSA. The CDR3 covers 12 residues. CDR3 DNA sequence: TGTGCCAGTGGAGTGGTAGGCAATGAGCAGTTCTTC. Translating it yields CASGVVGNEQFF.

This clonotype was recorded many times. The CDR3 region has the DNA TGCGCCAGCAGCTTGGATTACATGAACACTGAAGCTTTCTTT. Residues: CASSLDYMNTEAFF. The rearrangement uses TRBV5-1 and TRBJ1-1; D is ambiguous. The germline V and J ends were trimmed by 0 bases and 0 bases, with 6 bases remaining between them. CDR1 and CDR2 from the germline V gene are SGHRS and YFSETQ. There are 14 residues in the CDR3.

This clonotype has ten or more counts. The chain recombines TRBV20-1 with TRBJ2-3, with 11 bases aligning to TRBD2. This CDR3 is built from 16 residues. With 3 bases clipped from V and 2 bases from J, the junction kept 7 bases outside the gene matches. Germline CDR1 reads DFQATT; CDR2 reads SNEGSKA (reference sequence). The CDR3 DNA sequence: TGCAGTGCTAGTGGCCTAGCGGGAGGTACCACAGATACGCAGTATTTT. It yields the protein CSASGLAGGTTDTQYF.

This clonotype was seen ten or more times. The genes are TRBV29-1 and TRBJ1-1; D gene ambiguous. In germline, CDR1 is SQVTM, CDR2 ANQGSEA. V lost 8 bases, J lost 11 bases, and 12 bases lay in between. This CDR3 contains 9 residues. The CDR3 sequence is CSLKPGAFF. CDR3 coding DNA: TGCAGCCTCAAACCGGGGGCTTTCTTT.

This clonotype was seen at least ten times. This chain uses TRBV20-1 with TRBJ2-5; TRBD1 agrees at 8 bases. Losses at the gene ends were 5 bases for V and 7 bases for J; bases not matched to a gene: 6. The CDR3 has 12 residues. Per germline, CDR1 DFQATT and CDR2 SNEGSKA (reference sequence). CDR3 coding DNA: TGCAGTGCTGCCGGACAGGGCAGGACCCAGTACTTC. It encodes CSAAGQGRTQYF.

This clonotype came up many times. This chain links TRBV6-2 or TRBV6-3 with TRBJ2-1; 13 bases align to TRBD2. J was trimmed by 7 bases and V by 2 bases; bases with no gene match: 5. The CDR3 has 16 residues. The germline gives CDR1 MNHEY, CDR2 SVGEGT. The CDR3 DNA reads TGTGCCAGCAGTTACACAACTAGCGGGAGGGATAATGAGCAGTTCTTC. It specifies CASSYTTSGRDNEQFF.

In its sample, this clonotype was seen many times. The chain combines TRBV4-1 with TRBJ2-1, with TRBD2 as a possible D gene (6 bases). The germline V and J ends were trimmed by 0 bases and 4 bases, with 10 bases remaining between them. This CDR3 has 15 amino acids. Germline lookup yields CDR1 MGHRA and CDR2 YSYEKL. This CDR3 reads CASSQDPLAYNEQFF. The CDR3 nucleotides are TGCGCCAGCAGCCAAGACCCTCTAGCGTACAATGAGCAGTTCTTC.

The sample holds many counts of this clonotype. The V gene is TRBV12-3 or TRBV12-4, the J gene TRBJ1-2; 8 positions agree with TRBD1. This CDR3 contains 12 residues. V was pared by 7 bases and J by 10 bases, with 8 bases of the junction left unmatched. CDR3 nucleotides: TGTGCCAGCATCCGCTCGGACAGGGACTACACCTTC. Protein sequence: CASIRSDRDYTF.

This clonotype was recorded many times. The rearrangement links TRBV5-1 to TRBJ2-6, with D unclear. The CDR3 loop spans 14 amino acids. CDR1 and CDR2 from the germline V gene are SGHRS and YFSETQ. V shed 0 bases and J shed 2 bases, with 3 bases lying between them. CDR3: CASSLVTGANVLTF. The DNA for the CDR3 is TGCGCCAGCAGCTTGGTTACTGGGGCCAACGTCCTGACTTTC. Together with reference TRBV5-1 and TRBJ2-6, the CDR3 gives the full variable domain: KAGVTQTPRYLIKTRGQQVTLSCSPISGHRSVSWYQQTPGQGLQFLFEYFSETQRNKGNFPGRFSGRQFSNSRSEMNVSTLELGDSALYLCASSLVTGANVLTFGAGSRLTVL.

This clonotype was counted ten times or more. The chain joins TRBV20-1 to TRBJ2-3; no clear D gene. Trimming removed 3 bases from V and 7 bases from J, with 11 bases in between. The CDR3 sequence is 12 residues long. Per the germline V gene, CDR1 is DFQATT and CDR2 is SNEGSKA (reference sequence). The DNA for the CDR3 is TGCAGTGCTAGCGACTCTCCTCATACGCAGTATTTT. It codes for CSASDSPHTQYF.

In this sample, this clonotype turned up many times. The V and J genes are TRBV12-3 or TRBV12-4 and TRBJ2-5; TRBD2 matches at 7 bases. Trimming took 5 bases from V and 1 from J; bases not matched to a gene: 4. The CDR3 sequence is 14 residues long. The CDR3 protein is CASSLLAAQETQYF. As DNA, the CDR3 is TGTGCCAGCAGTCTTCTAGCGGCCCAAGAGACCCAGTACTTC.

This clonotype has a count of ten or more. The chain combines TRBV12-3 or TRBV12-4 with TRBJ2-3; 8 bases fit TRBD1. The CDR3 sequence is 17 residues long. J gave up 3 bases and V 3 bases, and 11 bases lay outside the gene matches. CDR3 region: CASSLGSGTGGTDTQYF. The CDR3 DNA reads TGTGCCAGCAGTTTGGGATCCGGGACAGGTGGGACAGATACGCAGTATTTT.

This clonotype was detected many times. V usage is TRBV12-3 or TRBV12-4 and J usage is TRBJ2-1, with a weak D call TRBD1 (5 bases). V lost 6 bases and J lost 8, with 11 bases in between. The CDR3 sequence is 12 residues long. For the CDR3, the DNA is TGTGCCAGCAGCCCGACAGTGTATGAGCAGTTCTTC. Protein product: CASSPTVYEQFF.

This clonotype occurred many times. Here the CDR3 reads CASSPAGRQPQHF. DNA of the CDR3: TGTGCCAGCAGCCCAGCGGGGCGGCAGCCCCAGCATTTT. This rearrangement joins TRBV7-2 to TRBJ1-5, with D possibly matching TRBD1 (5 bases). Germline V CDR1 and CDR2: SGHTA, FQGNSA. The CDR3 spans 13 residues. V lost 5 bases and J lost 7, with 12 bases in between.

The table lists this clonotype with many counts. This sequence joins TRBV5-1 and TRBJ1-1, with D hard to call. V dropped 4 bases and J dropped 4 bases, with 11 bases sitting between them. CDR1 is SGHRS, CDR2 YFSETQ, per germline. The CDR3 covers 13 residues. CDR3 coding DNA: TGCGCCAGCAGCGTACCGGGAGGCACTGAAGCTTTCTTT. It translates to CASSVPGGTEAFF.

This clonotype has a handful of counts. The rearrangement links TRBV10-3 to TRBJ1-2; D is perhaps TRBD1 (5 bases). V was trimmed by 6 bases and J by 2 bases, leaving 10 bases between them. Germline-derived CDR1 and CDR2 are ENHRY and SYGVKD. This CDR3 is 13 amino acids long. CDR3 nucleotides: TGTGCCATCAGCAAAGGGGACAACTATGGCTACACCTTC. It is translated as CAISKGDNYGYTF.

This clonotype was detected many times. The gene calls are TRBV4-3 and TRBJ2-3; the D gene could be TRBD1 or TRBD2 (5 bases each). With 0 bases removed from V and 2 bases from J, the gap between germline ends came to 12 bases. CDR1 is LGHNA and CDR2 is YSLEER in the germline V gene. The CDR3 loop spans 16 amino acids. CDR3 bases: TGCGCCAGCAGCCAAGATCTGAGGGGTTCCACAGATACGCAGTATTTT. It codes for CASSQDLRGSTDTQYF.

There are many counts of this clonotype. The V gene is TRBV5-1, the J gene TRBJ1-2; TRBD1 agrees at 9 bases. The germline V gene encodes CDR1 SGHRS and CDR2 YFSETQ. This CDR3 spans 15 amino acids. V trimming: 4 bases; J trimming: 8 bases; junction bases outside the gene matches: 12. CDR3: CASSPGQGRVGGYTF. CDR3 nucleotides: TGCGCCAGCAGCCCGGGACAGGGCCGAGTCGGAGGCTACACCTTC.

This clonotype has at least ten counts. The CDR3 coding sequence is TGTGCCAGCAGCTCTGGGACAGGAAATAATTCACCCCTCCACTTT. It specifies CASSSGTGNNSPLHF. This chain links TRBV7-9 with TRBJ1-6; 8 bases match TRBD1. Germline trimming cut 4 bases from V and 5 bases from J; bases unmatched to any gene: 4. Per germline, CDR1 SEHNR and CDR2 FQNEAQ (reference sequence). CDR3 length: 15 residues.

This clonotype was detected a few times. The chain has TRBV29-1 and TRBJ2-1; weak D call: TRBD2 (7 bases). The germline V gene has CDR1 SQVTM and CDR2 ANQGSEA. The ends were cut back, 4 bases at V and 2 bases at J, with 15 bases in the middle. The CDR3 extends over 15 amino acids. This chain's CDR3 is CSVVGDGGPYNEQFF. For the CDR3, the DNA is TGCAGCGTTGTAGGGGACGGGGGGCCCTACAATGAGCAGTTCTTC.

This clonotype occurred many times. The chain recombines TRBV2 with TRBJ1-1; perhaps TRBD1 as D (5 bases). The germline V gene has CDR1 SNHLY and CDR2 FYNNEI. The V end lost 9 bases, the J end lost 5 bases, and 10 bases lay between the germline ends. The CDR3 is 11 residues long. The CDR3 here is CARWGGTEAFF. The CDR3 nucleotides read TGTGCCAGATGGGGGGGAACTGAAGCTTTCTTT.

This clonotype was picked up many times. The chain couples TRBV29-1 to TRBJ1-2; TRBD1 matches 8 bases. The germline gives CDR1 SQVTM, CDR2 ANQGSEA. V lost 6 bases to trimming and J lost 9 bases; unmatched junction nucleotides: 9. The CDR3 sequence is 12 residues long. The CDR3 protein is CSVMDRESRYTF. CDR3 bases: TGCAGCGTCATGGACAGGGAGTCTCGCTACACCTTC.

This clonotype was counted ten times or more. The genes are TRBV12-3 or TRBV12-4 and TRBJ1-1; TRBD1 agrees at 7 bases. Trimming removed 1 base from V and 4 bases from J; junction bases left unmatched: 6. The CDR3 is 15 residues long. CDR3 loop: CASSLGGTVSTEAFF. For the CDR3, the DNA is TGTGCCAGCAGTTTAGGGGGGACAGTTAGCACTGAAGCTTTCTTT.

V usage is TRBV18 and J usage is TRBJ1-1; D is ambiguous. V gave up 2 bases and J gave up 0 bases, with 13 bases separating them. CDR1 KGHSH and CDR2 LQKENI come from the germline V gene. This CDR3 is built from 16 residues. CDR3 residues: CASSPAGRPLNTEAFF. In DNA, the CDR3 is TGTGCCAGCTCACCAGCTGGTCGGCCGCTGAACACTGAAGCTTTCTTT. The complete variable domain, with remaining parts taken from reference TRBV18 and TRBJ1-1, reads NAGVMQNPRHLVRRRGQEARLRCSPMKGHSHVYWYRQLPEEGLKFMVYLQKENIIDESGMPKERFSAEFPKEGPSILRIQQVVRGDSAAYFCASSPAGRPLNTEAFFGQGTRLTVV.

This clonotype was recorded at least ten times. The rearrangement uses TRBV7-2 and TRBJ1-4, with TRBD1 as a possible D gene (6 bases). This CDR3 region has 15 residues. Trimming pared 5 bases from V and 3 bases from J, leaving 13 bases between. Germline V gene lookup returns CDR1 SGHTA and CDR2 FQGNSA. DNA for the CDR3: TGTGCCAGCAGCCCCTCCGGGACATCTAATGAAAAACTGTTTTTT. It codes for CASSPSGTSNEKLFF.

This clonotype was observed at least ten times. The J gene is TRBJ1-1, the V gene TRBV4-3; D perhaps matches TRBD1 (5 bases). Looked up from germline, CDR1 is LGHNA and CDR2 is YSLEER. With 0 bases removed from V and 4 bases from J, the gap between germline ends came to 15 bases. CDR3 length: 16 amino acids. The CDR3 DNA reads as TGCGCCAGCAGCCAAGATAGTCCCCAGGGTCGCACTGAAGCTTTCTTT. Translating gives CASSQDSPQGRTEAFF.

The chain employs TRBV30 and TRBJ2-7, with 7 positions matching TRBD1. This CDR3 contains 12 residues. J lost 10 bases, V lost 2 bases, and 8 bases had no gene match. The germline V gene encodes CDR1 GTSNPN and CDR2 SVGIG (reference sequence). CDR3 protein: CAWSPGTEHQYF. The CDR3 DNA is TGTGCCTGGAGTCCAGGGACAGAGCATCAGTACTTC.

The V gene is TRBV9, the J gene TRBJ2-1; 8 nucleotides align to TRBD2. V trimming: 2 bases; J trimming: 4 bases; junction bases outside the gene matches: 8. CDR3 size: 16 residues. In germline, CDR1 is SGDLS, CDR2 YYNGEE. The CDR3 loop is CASSVSAGEAYNEQFF. The CDR3, as DNA: TGTGCCAGCAGCGTCTCAGCGGGAGAGGCATACAATGAGCAGTTCTTC.